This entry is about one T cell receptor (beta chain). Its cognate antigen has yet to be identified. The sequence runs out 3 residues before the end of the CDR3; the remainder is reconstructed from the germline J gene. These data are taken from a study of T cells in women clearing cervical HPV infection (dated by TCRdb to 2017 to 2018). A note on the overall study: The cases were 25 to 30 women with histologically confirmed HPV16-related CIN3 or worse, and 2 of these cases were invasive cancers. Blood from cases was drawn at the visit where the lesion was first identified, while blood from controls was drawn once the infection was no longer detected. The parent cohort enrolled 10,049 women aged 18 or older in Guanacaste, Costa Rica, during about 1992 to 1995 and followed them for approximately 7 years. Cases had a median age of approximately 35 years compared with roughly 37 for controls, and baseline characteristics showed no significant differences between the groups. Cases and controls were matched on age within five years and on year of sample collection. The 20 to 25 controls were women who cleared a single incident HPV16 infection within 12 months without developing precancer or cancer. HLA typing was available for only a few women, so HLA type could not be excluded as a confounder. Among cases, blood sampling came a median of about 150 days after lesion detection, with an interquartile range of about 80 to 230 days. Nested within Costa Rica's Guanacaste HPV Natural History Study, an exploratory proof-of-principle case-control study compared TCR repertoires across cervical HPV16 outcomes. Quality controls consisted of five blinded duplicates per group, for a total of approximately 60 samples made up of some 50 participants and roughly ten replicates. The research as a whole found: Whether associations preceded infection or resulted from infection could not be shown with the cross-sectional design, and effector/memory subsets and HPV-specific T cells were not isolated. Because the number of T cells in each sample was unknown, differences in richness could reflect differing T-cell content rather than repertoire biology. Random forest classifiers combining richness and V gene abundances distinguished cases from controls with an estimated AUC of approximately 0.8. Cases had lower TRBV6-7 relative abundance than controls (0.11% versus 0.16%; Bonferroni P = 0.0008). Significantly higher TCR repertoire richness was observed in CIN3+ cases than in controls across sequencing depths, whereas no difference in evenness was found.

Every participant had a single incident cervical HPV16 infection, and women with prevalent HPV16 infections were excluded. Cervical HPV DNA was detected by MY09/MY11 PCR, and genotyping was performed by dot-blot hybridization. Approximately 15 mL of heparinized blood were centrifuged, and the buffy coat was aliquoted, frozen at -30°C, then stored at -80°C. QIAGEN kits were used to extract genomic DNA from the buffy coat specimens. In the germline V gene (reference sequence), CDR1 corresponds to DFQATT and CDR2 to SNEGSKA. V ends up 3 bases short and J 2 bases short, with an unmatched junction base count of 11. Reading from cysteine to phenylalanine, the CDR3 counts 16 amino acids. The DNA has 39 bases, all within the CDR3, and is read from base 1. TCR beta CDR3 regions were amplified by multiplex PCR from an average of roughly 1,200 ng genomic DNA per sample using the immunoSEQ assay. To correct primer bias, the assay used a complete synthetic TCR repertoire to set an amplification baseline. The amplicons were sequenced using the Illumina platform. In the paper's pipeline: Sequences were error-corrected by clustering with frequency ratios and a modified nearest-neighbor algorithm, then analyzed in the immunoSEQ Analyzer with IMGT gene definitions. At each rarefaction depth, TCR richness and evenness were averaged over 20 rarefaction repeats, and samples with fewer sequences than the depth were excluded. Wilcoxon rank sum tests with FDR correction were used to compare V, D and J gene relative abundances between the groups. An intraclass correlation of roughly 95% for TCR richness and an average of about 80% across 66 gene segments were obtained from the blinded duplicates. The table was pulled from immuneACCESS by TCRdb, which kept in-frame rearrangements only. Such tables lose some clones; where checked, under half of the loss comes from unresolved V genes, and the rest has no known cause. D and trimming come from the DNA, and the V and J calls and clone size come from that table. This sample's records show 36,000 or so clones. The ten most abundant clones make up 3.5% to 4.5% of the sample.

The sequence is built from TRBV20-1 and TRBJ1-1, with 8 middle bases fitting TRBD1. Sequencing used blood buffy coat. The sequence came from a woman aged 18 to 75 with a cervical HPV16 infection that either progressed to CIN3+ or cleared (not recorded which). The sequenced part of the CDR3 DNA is TGCAGTGCTAGCGTCCAGGGGGCGAATGGAAACACTGAA. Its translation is CSASVQGANGNTE. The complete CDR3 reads CSASVQGANGNTEAFF.